Reported below is one T cell receptor beta chain. The target antigen is unknown. These data come from a study of identical twins. The V end was cut by 5 bases, the J end by 2 bases, with 13 bases between. Germline lookup yields CDR1 SGHNT and CDR2 YENEEA. The CDR3 covers 15 residues. One entry per CDR3 protein results from TCRdb running MiXCR on the 5' RACE reads. Of around 100,000 distinct CDR3 sequences listed, less than 6.5% are singletons. Whole-study results and caveats: The conclusions drew on cross-sectional statistical analysis instead of tracking the same donors.

This receptor was obtained from a woman aged 45 to 65 in good health. This chain joins TRBV11-3 and TRBJ2-1; D unclear. The sample comprised memory T cells sorted from blood. Written as DNA, the CDR3 is TGTGCCAGCAGCCGGACCACTCTAACCTACAATGAGCAGTTCTTC. This translates into CASSRTTLTYNEQFF.